A single T cell receptor (beta chain) is shown here with its context. The antigen remains undetermined. Unique molecular identifiers were present on the cDNA, and a universal primer site came from template switching. TCRdb reanalysed the 5' RACE reads using MiXCR and keeps one entry per CDR3 protein. The sample lists about 700,000 distinct CDR3 sequences, 5.5% to 7.5% occurring once. V lost 8 bases and J lost 0; bases outside the gene matches: 18. This CDR3 spans 19 amino acids. The data stem from a study of identical twins. Study-wide points: Researchers caution that invariant MAIT and iNKT cells could partly confound zero-insertion analyses. Beta out-of-frame sequences displayed a weaker excess of sharing between twins. Insertions ran lower in abundant cord blood beta clonotypes, though not in memory repertoires.

The chain carries TRBV12-3 or TRBV12-4 and TRBJ2-3; 9 bases agree with TRBD2. The material sequenced was naive T cells sorted from blood. This receptor was obtained from a man aged 18 to 35 in good health. The CDR3: CASQPQLAGLHPSTDTQYF. CDR3 in DNA: TGTGCCAGCCAACCACAACTAGCGGGTCTACACCCTAGCACAGATACGCAGTATTTT.